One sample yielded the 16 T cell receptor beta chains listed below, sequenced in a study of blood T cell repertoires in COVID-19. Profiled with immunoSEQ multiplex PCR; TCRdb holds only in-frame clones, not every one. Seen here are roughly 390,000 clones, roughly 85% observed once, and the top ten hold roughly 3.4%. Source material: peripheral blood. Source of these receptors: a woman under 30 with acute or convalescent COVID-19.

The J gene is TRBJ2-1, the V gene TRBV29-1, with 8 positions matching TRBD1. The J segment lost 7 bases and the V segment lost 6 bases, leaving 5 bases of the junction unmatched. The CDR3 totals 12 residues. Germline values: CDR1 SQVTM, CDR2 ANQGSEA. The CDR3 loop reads CSVRGLGNEQFF. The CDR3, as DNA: TGCAGCGTCAGGGGGCTGGGGAATGAGCAGTTCTTC.

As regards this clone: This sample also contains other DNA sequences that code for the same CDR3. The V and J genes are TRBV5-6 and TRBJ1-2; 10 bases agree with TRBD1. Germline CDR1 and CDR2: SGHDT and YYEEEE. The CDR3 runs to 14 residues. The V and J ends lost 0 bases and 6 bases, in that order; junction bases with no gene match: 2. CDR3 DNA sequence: TGTGCCAGCAGCTTGGGCGGGACAGGGGATGGCTACACCTTC. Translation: CASSLGGTGDGYTF.

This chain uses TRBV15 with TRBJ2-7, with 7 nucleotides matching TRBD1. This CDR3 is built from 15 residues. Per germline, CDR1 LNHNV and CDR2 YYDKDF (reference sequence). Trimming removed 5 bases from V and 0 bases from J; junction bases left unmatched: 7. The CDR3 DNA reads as TGTGCCACCAGCGTGTACAGGGGTCCCTCCTACGAGCAGTACTTC. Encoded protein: CATSVYRGPSYEQYF.

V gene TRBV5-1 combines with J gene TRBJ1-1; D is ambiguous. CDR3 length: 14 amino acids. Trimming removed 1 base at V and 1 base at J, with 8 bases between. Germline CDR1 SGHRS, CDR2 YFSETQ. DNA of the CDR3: TGCGCCAGCAGCTTGTCCGACACGAACACTGAAGCTTTCTTT. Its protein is CASSLSDTNTEAFF.

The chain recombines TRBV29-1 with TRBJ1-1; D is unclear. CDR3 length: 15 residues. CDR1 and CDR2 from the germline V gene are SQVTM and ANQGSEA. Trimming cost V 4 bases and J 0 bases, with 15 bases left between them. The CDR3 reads CSVGSGWGMNTEAFF. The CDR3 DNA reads TGCAGCGTTGGCTCGGGGTGGGGTATGAACACTGAAGCTTTCTTT.

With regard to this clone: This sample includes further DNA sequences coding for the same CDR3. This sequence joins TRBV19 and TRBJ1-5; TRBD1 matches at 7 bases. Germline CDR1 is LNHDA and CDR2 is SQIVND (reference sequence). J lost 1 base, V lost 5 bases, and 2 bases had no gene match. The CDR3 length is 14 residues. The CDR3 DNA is TGTGCCAGTAGTCCGACAGGGAGCAATCAGCCCCAGCATTTT. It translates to CASSPTGSNQPQHF.

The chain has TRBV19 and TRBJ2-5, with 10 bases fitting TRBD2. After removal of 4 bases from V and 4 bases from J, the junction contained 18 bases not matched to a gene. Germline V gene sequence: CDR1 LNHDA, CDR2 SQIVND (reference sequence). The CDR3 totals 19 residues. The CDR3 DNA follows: TGTGCCAGTAGTACCTCCCCCCCTGTAGCGGGGGGCCCGGGAGAGACCCAGTACTTC. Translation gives CASSTSPPVAGGPGETQYF. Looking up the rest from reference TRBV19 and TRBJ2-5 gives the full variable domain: DGGITQSPKYLFRKEGQNVTLSCEQNLNHDAMYWYRQDPGQGLRLIYYSQIVNDFQKGDIAEGYSVSREKKESFPLTVTSAQKNPTAFYLCASSTSPPVAGGPGETQYFGPGTRLLVL.

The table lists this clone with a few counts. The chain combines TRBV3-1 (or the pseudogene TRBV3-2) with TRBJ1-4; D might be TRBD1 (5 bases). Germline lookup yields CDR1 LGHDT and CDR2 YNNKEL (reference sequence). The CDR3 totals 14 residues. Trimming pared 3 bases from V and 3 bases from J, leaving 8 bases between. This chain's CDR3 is CASSQQGSNEKLFF. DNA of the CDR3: TGTGCCAGCAGCCAGCAGGGTTCTAATGAAAAACTGTTTTTT.

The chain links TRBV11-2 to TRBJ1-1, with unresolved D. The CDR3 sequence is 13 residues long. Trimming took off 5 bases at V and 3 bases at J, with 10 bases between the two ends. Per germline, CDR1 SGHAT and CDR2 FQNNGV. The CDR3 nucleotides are TGTGCCAGCAGCGTTCGCAGCGACACTGAAGCTTTCTTT. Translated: CASSVRSDTEAFF.

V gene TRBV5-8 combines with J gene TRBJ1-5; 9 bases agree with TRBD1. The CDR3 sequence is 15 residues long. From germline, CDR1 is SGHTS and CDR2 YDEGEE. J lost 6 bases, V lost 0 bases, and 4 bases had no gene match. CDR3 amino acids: CASSLGTGVTQPQHF. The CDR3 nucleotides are TGTGCCAGCAGCTTGGGGACAGGGGTTACTCAGCCCCAGCATTTT.

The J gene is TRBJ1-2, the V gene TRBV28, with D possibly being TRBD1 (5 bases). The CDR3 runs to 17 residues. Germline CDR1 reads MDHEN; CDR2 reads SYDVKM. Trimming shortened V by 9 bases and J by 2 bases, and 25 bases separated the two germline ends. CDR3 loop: CASRGPLRRLENYGYTF. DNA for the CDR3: TGTGCCAGTAGGGGCCCCCTTCGGCGACTAGAGAACTATGGCTACACCTTC.

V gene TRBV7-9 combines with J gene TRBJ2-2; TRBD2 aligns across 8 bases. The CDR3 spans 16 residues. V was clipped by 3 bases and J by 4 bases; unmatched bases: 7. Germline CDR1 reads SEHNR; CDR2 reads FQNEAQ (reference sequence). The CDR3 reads CASSFGRGGTTGELFF. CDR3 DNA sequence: TGTGCCAGCAGCTTTGGTCGCGGGGGGACCACCGGGGAGCTGTTTTTT.

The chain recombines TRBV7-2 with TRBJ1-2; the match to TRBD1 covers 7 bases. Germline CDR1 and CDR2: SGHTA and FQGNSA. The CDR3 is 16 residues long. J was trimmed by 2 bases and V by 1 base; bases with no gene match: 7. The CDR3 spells CASSLGRWGQNYGYTF. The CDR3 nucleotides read TGTGCCAGCAGCTTAGGTAGATGGGGACAGAACTATGGCTACACCTTC.

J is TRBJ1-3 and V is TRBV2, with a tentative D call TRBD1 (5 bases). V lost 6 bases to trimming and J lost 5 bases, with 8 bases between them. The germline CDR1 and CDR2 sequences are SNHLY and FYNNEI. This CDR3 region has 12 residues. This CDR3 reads CASRGGRNTIYF. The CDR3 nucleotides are TGTGCCAGCAGGGGGGGGAGAAACACCATATATTTT.

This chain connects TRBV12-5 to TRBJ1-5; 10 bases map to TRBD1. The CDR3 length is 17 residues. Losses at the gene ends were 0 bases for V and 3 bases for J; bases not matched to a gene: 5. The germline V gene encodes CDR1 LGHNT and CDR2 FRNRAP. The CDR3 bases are TGTGCTAGTGGTTTGGTAATCGGGACAGGGGACAATCAGCCCCAGCATTTT. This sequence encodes CASGLVIGTGDNQPQHF.

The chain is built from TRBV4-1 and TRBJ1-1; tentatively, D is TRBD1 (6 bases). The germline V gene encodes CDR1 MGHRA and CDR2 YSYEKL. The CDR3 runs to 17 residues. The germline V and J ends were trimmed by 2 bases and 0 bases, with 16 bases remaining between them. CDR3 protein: CASSQFALQGLNTEAFF. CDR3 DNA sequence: TGCGCCAGCAGCCAATTTGCCCTCCAGGGGTTGAACACTGAAGCTTTCTTT.